This is a list of T cell receptor beta chains from one sample in a study of PD-1 blockade in classical Hodgkin lymphoma. The repertoire was sequenced with immunoSEQ multiplex PCR; TCRdb's copy has only in-frame clones and lacks some. The table shows roughly 42,000 clones, with approximately 67% occurring only once. Sample: peripheral blood mononuclear cells (PBMCs), taken before the fourth cycle of nivolumab. The source is a human donor with classical Hodgkin lymphoma. Each CDR3 is given with its conserved first and last residue. The order of the fields is D gene, CDR3 length, J gene, V gene, clone size, CDR3 protein, CDR3 DNA. A D gene is named only where the DNA matches it firmly. Expanded clones are given a class, and other clones once, few, many or no size at all.

>TRBD1|16|TRBJ2-7|TRBV5-5|.
CASSLVYRGLIYEQYF
TGTGCCAGCAGCTTGGTCTACAGGGGGCTCATCTACGAGCAGTACTTC
>.|14|TRBJ2-2|TRBV30|.
CAWSVIWGTGELFF
TGTGCCTGGAGTGTAATCTGGGGCACCGGGGAGCTGTTTTTT
>TRBD2|17|TRBJ2-7|TRBV7-2|.
CASSLVLGVRGGYEQYF
TGTGCCAGCAGCTTAGTTTTGGGGGTGCGGGGGGGCTACGAGCAGTACTTC
>.|17|TRBJ1-4|TRBV11-2|.
CASSLGAELRGNEKLFF
TGTGCCAGCAGCTTAGGGGCAGAACTACGGGGTAATGAAAAACTGTTTTTT
>.|16|TRBJ1-1|TRBV4-3|few
CASSQDVGSKNTEAFF
TGCGCCAGCAGCCAAGATGTGGGCAGCAAGAACACTGAAGCTTTCTTT
>.|18|TRBJ1-2|TRBV13|.
CASSLKRPGGDPNYGYTF
TGTGCCAGCAGCTTAAAGCGGCCCGGGGGCGATCCTAACTATGGCTACACCTTC
>.|14|TRBJ1-2|TRBV4-1|.
CASSPTDYNYGYTF
TGCGCCAGCAGCCCGACAGATTACAACTATGGCTACACCTTC
>TRBD2|15|TRBJ2-3|TRBV7-9|.
CASGPLAGGGDTQYF
TGTGCCAGCGGCCCCCTAGCGGGGGGAGGCGATACGCAGTATTTT
>.|17|TRBJ1-5|TRBV4-1|few
CASSQDLVGGAAQPQHF
TGCGCCAGCAGCCAAGATCTCGTTGGGGGCGCAGCTCAGCCCCAGCATTTT
>TRBD1|13|TRBJ1-1|TRBV10-3|.
CAISAATGQRAFF
TGTGCCATCAGTGCCGCGACGGGACAGAGAGCTTTCTTT
>.|15|TRBJ1-1|TRBV15|.
CATSTWTQGNTEAFF
TGTGCCACCAGCACCTGGACCCAGGGGAACACTGAAGCTTTCTTT
>TRBD1|15|TRBJ1-4|TRBV6-6|once
CASSYVRTGKEKLFF
TGTGCCAGCAGTTACGTCCGGACAGGGAAAGAAAAACTGTTTTTT
>TRBD1|15|TRBJ2-1|TRBV4-3|.
CASSQELTGGEGQFF
TGCGCCAGCAGCCAAGAATTAACAGGGGGCGAAGGGCAGTTCTTC
>TRBD2|19|TRBJ2-7|TRBV4-2|.
CASSQLGLAGGGSSYEQYF
TGTGCCAGCAGCCAACTCGGACTAGCGGGGGGGGGTAGCTCCTACGAGCAGTACTTC